This T cell receptor beta chain comes out of a study of T cell responses to AZD1222 COVID-19 vaccine. In germline, CDR1 is SGHRS, CDR2 YFSETQ. Trimming took off 3 bases at V and 2 bases at J, with 14 bases between the two ends. This CDR3 is 16 amino acids long. Data came from immunoSEQ multiplex PCR; TCRdb stores just in-frame clones and leaves some out. The sample gives 150,000 or so clones, around 88% of which show up once; 3% to 4% is in the top ten. In regard to this clone: Its matching antigen is unknown.

Notes on the study in general: Seropositive AZD1222 recipients at baseline numbered only five or six. Of spike-specific TCRs, nearly half reportedly target regions left unmutated in variants.

The V and J genes are TRBV5-1 and TRBJ2-2; D possibly corresponds to TRBD1 (6 bases). This TCR derives from an adult in good health. Sequenced material: peripheral blood, taken on day 0 of MenACWY control vaccination. The CDR3: CASSSGQIVNTGELFF. The CDR3 DNA reads as TGCGCCAGCAGCTCCGGACAGATCGTTAACACCGGGGAGCTGTTTTTT. The whole variable domain, remainder taken from reference TRBV5-1 and TRBJ2-2, is KAGVTQTPRYLIKTRGQQVTLSCSPISGHRSVSWYQQTPGQGLQFLFEYFSETQRNKGNFPGRFSGRQFSNSRSEMNVSTLELGDSALYLCASSSGQIVNTGELFFGEGSRLTVL.